These T cell receptor beta chains were read from a single sample in a study of T cell responses to AZD1222 COVID-19 vaccine. This table comes from immunoSEQ multiplex PCR, and its TCRdb copy is limited to in-frame clones, with some not included. The top ten hold 6.5% to 10% of the sample, which has roughly 100,000 clones, about nine tenths seen once. Sequenced material: peripheral blood, taken 28 days after the second AZD1222 dose. All receptors come from an adult who received the AZD1222 COVID-19 vaccine. CDR3s include the opening cysteine and the closing phenylalanine or tryptophan. The order of the fields is D gene, V gene, clone size, J gene, CDR3 protein, CDR3 DNA. A D gene is named only where the DNA matches it firmly. Size tells how often a clone was seen (once, few, many) or the class of an expanded clone, and some rows leave it out.

>-|TRBV18|-|TRBJ2-5
CASSPNQEQETQYF
TGTGCCAGCTCACCGAACCAGGAGCAAGAGACCCAGTACTTC
>-|TRBV10-2|-|TRBJ2-7
CASISDILSYEQYF
TGCGCCAGCATCTCCGACATACTCTCCTACGAGCAGTACTTC
>-|TRBV5-1|-|TRBJ1-1
CASSLGGGPNTEAFF
TGCGCCAGCAGCTTGGGGGGAGGGCCGAACACTGAAGCTTTCTTT
>-|TRBV9|-|TRBJ2-1
CASSGYNEQFF
TGTGCCAGCAGCGGTTACAATGAGCAGTTCTTC
>TRBD1|TRBV13|-|TRBJ1-6
CASSQRQGSYNSPLHF
TGTGCCAGCAGCCAACGACAGGGGTCCTATAATTCACCCCTCCACTTT
>-|TRBV2|-|TRBJ1-2
CASRAALEGYTF
TGTGCCAGCAGGGCGGCGTTAGAGGGCTACACCTTC
>-|TRBV24-1|-|TRBJ2-5
CATSEGDGHKETQYF
TGTGCCACCAGTGAAGGGGACGGCCATAAGGAGACCCAGTACTTC
>TRBD1|TRBV19|-|TRBJ1-5
CASSPGQESNQPQHF
TGTGCCAGTTCTCCGGGACAGGAGTCCAATCAGCCCCAGCATTTT
>TRBD1|TRBV3-1/TRBV3-2|-|TRBJ2-2
CASSHLDRTNGELFF
TGTGCCAGCAGCCACTTGGACAGGACCAACGGGGAGCTGTTTTTT
>-|TRBV6-1|-|TRBJ1-6
CASSEGVTGNSPLHF
TGTGCCAGCAGTGAAGGGGTTACGGGCAATTCACCCCTCCACTTT
>-|TRBV3-1/TRBV3-2|-|TRBJ2-2
CASSQAPGSTGELFF
TGTGCCAGCAGCCAAGCCCCGGGCAGCACCGGGGAGCTGTTTTTT
>-|TRBV7-3|-|TRBJ2-2
CASSLGGNTGELFF
TGTGCCAGCAGCTTGGGCGGGAACACCGGGGAGCTGTTTTTT
>-|TRBV9|once|TRBJ2-1
CASSTDRIEYNEQFF
TGTGCCAGCAGCACGGACAGAATTGAATACAATGAGCAGTTCTTC
>-|TRBV7-9|-|TRBJ2-2
CASRPTSSGELFF
TGTGCCAGCAGACCGACTAGTTCCGGGGAGCTGTTTTTT
>-|TRBV5-1|-|TRBJ1-2
CASSSGLYGYTF
TGCGCCAGCAGCTCTGGGCTCTATGGCTACACCTTC
>-|TRBV18|-|TRBJ1-5
CASSTGQYSNQPQHF
TGTGCCAGCTCAACCGGACAGTATAGCAATCAGCCCCAGCATTTT
>-|TRBV9|-|TRBJ1-1
CASSAWGELAGEAFF
TGTGCCAGCAGCGCCTGGGGGGAGTTGGCTGGTGAAGCTTTCTTT
>-|TRBV7-9|-|TRBJ2-2
CASSGDTGELFF
TGTGCCAGCTCAGGCGACACCGGGGAGCTGTTTTTT
>TRBD1|TRBV4-1|once|TRBJ1-5
CASSHSRQGISNQPQHF
TGCGCCAGCAGCCACTCCAGACAGGGAATCAGCAATCAGCCCCAGCATTTT
>TRBD1|TRBV3-1/TRBV3-2|-|TRBJ2-7
CASSQDGGTGYEQYF
TGTGCCAGCAGCCAAGATGGAGGGACAGGCTACGAGCAGTACTTC
>TRBD2|TRBV13|once|TRBJ2-7
CASSKLAGGFYEQYF
TGTGCCAGCAGCAAACTAGCGGGGGGTTTCTACGAGCAGTACTTC
>-|TRBV2|-|TRBJ1-2
CASSQALANYGYTF
TGTGCCAGCAGCCAGGCCCTGGCTAACTATGGCTACACCTTC
>-|TRBV9|once|TRBJ2-5
CASSVYGGLQETQYF
TGTGCCAGCAGCGTCTACGGGGGGCTCCAAGAGACCCAGTACTTC
>-|TRBV21-1|-|TRBJ2-7
CASSNTPHHRRYYEQYF
TGTGCCAGCAGCAACACTCCCCACCATCGACGCTACTACGAGCAGTACTTC
>-|TRBV29-1|-|TRBJ2-7
CSVIGTDSSYEQYF
TGCAGCGTTATTGGTACGGACAGCTCCTACGAGCAGTACTTC
>-|TRBV5-1|once|TRBJ2-3
CASQAQASTDTQYF
TGCGCCAGCCAGGCCCAGGCTAGCACAGATACGCAGTATTTT
>-|TRBV5-4|-|TRBJ1-4
CASSLSSNEKLFF
TGTGCCAGCAGCTTGTCCTCAAATGAAAAACTGTTTTTT
>-|TRBV6-1|-|TRBJ2-2
CASSEGSAGYTGELFF
TGTGCCAGCAGTGAGGGATCTGCGGGGTACACCGGGGAGCTGTTTTTT
>-|TRBV5-1|-|TRBJ1-4
CASSYQGTNEKLFF
TGCGCCAGCAGCTACCAGGGAACTAATGAAAAACTGTTTTTT
>-|TRBV4-2|-|TRBJ2-2
CASSTLDGTGELFF
TGTGCCAGCAGCACCTTGGACGGCACCGGGGAGCTGTTTTTT
>-|TRBV19|once|TRBJ2-1
CASTTTGAYPYNEQFF
TGTGCCAGTACAACAACCGGTGCCTACCCGTACAATGAGCAGTTCTTC
>-|TRBV6-2/TRBV6-3|-|TRBJ1-1
CASSYDRPATEAFF
TGTGCCAGCAGTTACGACCGCCCAGCCACTGAAGCTTTCTTT